The clone carrying this TCR beta chain was seen just once. As yet, its antigen is unknown. These data originate in a study of blood T cells in healthy people across ages. Alongside a J-beta primer mix, a sample-barcoded 5' primer served in a second PCR lasting roughly 7 to 11 cycles. TCRdb fed the 5' RACE reads into MiXCR, producing one record per CDR3 protein. The data hold 600,000 to 850,000 distinct CDR3 sequences, with 35% to 45% observed a single time. Study-wide points: Unsorted PBMC material precluded a definitive naive versus antigen-experienced comparison. Percentage of naive T cells showed a strong correlation with TCR beta diversity.

The source material was blood. The sequence came from a woman aged 55-75 years in good health.

The CDR3 nucleotides are TGTGCCAGCAATCTACCGGGACTAGCGGACACAGATACGCAGTATTTT. Translating it yields CASNLPGLADTDTQYF. The J gene is TRBJ2-3, the V gene TRBV2; 11 bases are a match to TRBD2. Trimming took 7 bases from V and 2 from J; bases not matched to a gene: 8. The CDR3 is 16 residues long. Germline CDR1 SNHLY, CDR2 FYNNEI.